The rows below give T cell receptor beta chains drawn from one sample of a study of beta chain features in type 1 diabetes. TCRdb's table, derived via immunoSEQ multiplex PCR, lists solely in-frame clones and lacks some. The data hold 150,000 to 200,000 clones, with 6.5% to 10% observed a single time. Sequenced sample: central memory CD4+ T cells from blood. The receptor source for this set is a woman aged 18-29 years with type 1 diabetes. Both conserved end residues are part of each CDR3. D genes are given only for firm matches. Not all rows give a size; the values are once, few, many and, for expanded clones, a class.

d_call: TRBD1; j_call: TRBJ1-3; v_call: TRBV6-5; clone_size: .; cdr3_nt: TGTGCCAGCAGATTCGACAGGGGAGTTGGAAACACCATATATTTT; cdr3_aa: CASRFDRGVGNTIYF
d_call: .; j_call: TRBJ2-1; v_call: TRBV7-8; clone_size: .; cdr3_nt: TGTGCCAGCAGCCCATCCGGTCTTGGTAGCCCATCCACGTTCTTC; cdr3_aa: CASSPSGLGSPSTFF
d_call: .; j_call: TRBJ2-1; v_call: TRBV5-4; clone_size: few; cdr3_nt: TGTGCCAGCAGCTTGAGTTGGAGGAATGAGCAGTTCTTC; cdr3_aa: CASSLSWRNEQFF
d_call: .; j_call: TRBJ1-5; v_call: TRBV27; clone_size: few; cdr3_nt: TGTGCCAGCAGTACCTGGGGGGGTCCCCAGCATTTT; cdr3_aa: CASSTWGGPQHF
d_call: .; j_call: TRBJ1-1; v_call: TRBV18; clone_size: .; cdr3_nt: TGTGCCAGCCGGGAGGGGGATACTGAAGCTTTCTTT; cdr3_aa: CASREGDTEAFF
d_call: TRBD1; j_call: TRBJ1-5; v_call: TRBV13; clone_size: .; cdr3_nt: TGTGCCAGCAGCGGGGGACAGCCGAATCAGCCCCAGCATTTT; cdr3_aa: CASSGGQPNQPQHF
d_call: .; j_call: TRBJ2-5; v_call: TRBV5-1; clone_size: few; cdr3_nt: TGCGCCAGCCGAACAGGAGGGGAAGAGACCCAGTACTTC; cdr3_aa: CASRTGGEETQYF
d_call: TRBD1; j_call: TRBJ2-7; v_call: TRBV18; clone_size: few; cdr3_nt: TGTGCCAGCTCCCGGACAGGGCCGCTTCCCGAGCAGTACTTC; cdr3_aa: CASSRTGPLPEQYF
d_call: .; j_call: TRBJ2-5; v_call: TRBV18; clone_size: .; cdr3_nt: TGTGCCAGCTCACCATGGCAGGGAGAGACCCAGTACTTC; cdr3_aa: CASSPWQGETQYF
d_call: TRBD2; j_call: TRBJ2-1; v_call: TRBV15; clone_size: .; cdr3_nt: TGTGCCACCAGCAGAGATAGGAGCGGGAGTTACAATGAGCAGTTCTTC; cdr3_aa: CATSRDRSGSYNEQFF
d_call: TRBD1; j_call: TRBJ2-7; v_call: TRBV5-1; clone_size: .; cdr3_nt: TGCGCCAGCAGCCCGGGACAGGGGGTCTACGAGCAGTACTTC; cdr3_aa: CASSPGQGVYEQYF
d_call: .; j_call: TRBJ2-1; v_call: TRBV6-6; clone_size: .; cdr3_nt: TGTGCCAGCAGTGGAGGGGAGCATGGTGAGCAGTTCTTC; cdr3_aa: CASSGGEHGEQFF
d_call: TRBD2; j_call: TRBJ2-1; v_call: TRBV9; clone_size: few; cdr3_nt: TGTGCCAGCGGGGGGACTAGCGGGGGATTCAATGAGCAGTTCTTC; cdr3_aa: CASGGTSGGFNEQFF
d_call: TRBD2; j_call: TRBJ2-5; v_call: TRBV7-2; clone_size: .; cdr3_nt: TGTGCCAGCAGCTTAGTCGGGCTAGCGGGAAGAGAGACCCAGTACTTC; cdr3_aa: CASSLVGLAGRETQYF
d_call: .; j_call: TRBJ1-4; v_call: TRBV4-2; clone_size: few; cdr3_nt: TGTGCCAGCAGCCAAGACGCAGGCCGTGCAACTAATGAAAAACTGTTTTTT; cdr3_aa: CASSQDAGRATNEKLFF
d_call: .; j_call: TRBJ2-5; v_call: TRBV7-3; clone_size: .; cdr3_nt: TGTGCCAGCAGCCTAGGGGGATTAGAAGAGACCCAGTACTTC; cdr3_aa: CASSLGGLEETQYF
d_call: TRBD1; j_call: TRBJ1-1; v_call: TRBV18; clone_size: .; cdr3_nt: TGTGCCAGCTCACTCGGACAGGGGGGCACTGAAGCTTTCTTT; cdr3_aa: CASSLGQGGTEAFF
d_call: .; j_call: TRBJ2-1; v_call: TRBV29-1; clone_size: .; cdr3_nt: TGCAGCGTTGTTGTCGGTGGCTCCTACAATGAGCAGTTCTTC; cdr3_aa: CSVVVGGSYNEQFF
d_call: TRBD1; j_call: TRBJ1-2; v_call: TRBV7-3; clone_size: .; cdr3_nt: TGTGCCAGCAGCCCGATGGGACAGGGCAGCTACACCTTC; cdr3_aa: CASSPMGQGSYTF
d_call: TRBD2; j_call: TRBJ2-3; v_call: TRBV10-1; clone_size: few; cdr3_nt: TGCGCCAGCTCCATGAAGACTAGCGGCACAGATACGCAGTATTTT; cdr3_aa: CASSMKTSGTDTQYF
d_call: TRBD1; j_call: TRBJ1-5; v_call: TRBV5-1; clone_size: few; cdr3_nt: TGCGCCAGCAGCTACTCGACAGGGGACATAGTCAATCAGCCCCAGCATTTT; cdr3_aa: CASSYSTGDIVNQPQHF
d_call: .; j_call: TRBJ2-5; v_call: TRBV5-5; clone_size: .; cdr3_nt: TGTGCCAGCAGCTCCAGGGAAGAGACCCAGTACTTC; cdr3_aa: CASSSREETQYF
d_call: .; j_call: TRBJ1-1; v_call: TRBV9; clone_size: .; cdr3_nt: TGTGCCAGCAGCCCATGGACAGAGGGCACTGAAGCTTTCTTT; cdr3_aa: CASSPWTEGTEAFF
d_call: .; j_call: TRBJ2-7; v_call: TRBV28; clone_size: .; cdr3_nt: TGTGCCAGCAGTTTGGGGGCCAGCTACGAGCAGTACTTC; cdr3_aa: CASSLGASYEQYF